A selection of T cell receptor beta chains follows, all from one sample in a study of blood T cell repertoires in COVID-19. Sequenced by immunoSEQ multiplex PCR; TCRdb stores in-frame clones only, minus some. Here the sample spans a few hundred thousand clones, approximately 89% being singletons. Source material: PBMCs or T cells enriched from blood (not recorded which). Receptor source: a woman in her thirties or forties with acute COVID-19. The CDR3 runs from the conserved cysteine through the conserved F or W. D genes are given only for firm matches. Size tells how often a clone was seen (once, few, many) or the class of an expanded clone, and some rows leave it out.

abundance,d_gene,j_gene,v_gene,CDR3aa,CDR3nt
-,TRBD1,TRBJ1-4,TRBV30,CAWSVGTGTTNEKLFF,TGTGCCTGGAGTGTAGGGACAGGGACGACTAATGAAAAACTGTTTTTT
-,TRBD1,TRBJ2-7,TRBV11-2,CASSPGTGSFYEQYF,TGTGCCAGCAGCCCGGGGACAGGGAGTTTCTACGAGCAGTACTTC
once,TRBD2,TRBJ2-1,TRBV4-1,CASSQVGGGMYNEQFF,TGCGCCAGCAGCCAAGTAGGCGGGGGGATGTACAATGAGCAGTTCTTC
-,-,TRBJ2-7,TRBV7-2,CASSLEAGVPYEQYF,TGTGCCAGCAGCTTAGAGGCAGGGGTCCCCTACGAGCAGTACTTC
-,-,TRBJ2-3,TRBV19,CASSIEAARTDTQYF,TGTGCCAGTAGTATAGAAGCGGCGCGCACAGATACGCAGTATTTT
-,TRBD1,TRBJ1-2,TRBV30,CAWSRQGGYGYTF,TGTGCCTGGAGTAGGCAGGGGGGATATGGCTACACCTTC
-,-,TRBJ1-1,TRBV4-3,CASSQAVLNTEAFF,TGCGCCAGCAGCCAAGCGGTCCTGAACACTGAAGCTTTCTTT
-,-,TRBJ2-3,TRBV9,CASSSSPGGRTDTQYF,TGTGCCAGCAGCTCTAGCCCCGGAGGGCGGACAGATACGCAGTATTTT
-,TRBD1,TRBJ2-5,TRBV5-6,CASSSDRVETQYF,TGTGCCAGCAGCTCGGACAGGGTTGAGACCCAGTACTTC
-,-,TRBJ1-2,TRBV5-1,CASSARTEGTNYGYTF,TGCGCCAGCAGCGCTCGGACGGAGGGAACTAACTATGGCTACACCTTC
-,TRBD1,TRBJ2-5,TRBV7-6,CASSSGTGVGETQYF,TGTGCCAGCAGCTCCGGGACAGGGGTTGGAGAGACCCAGTACTTC
-,TRBD1,TRBJ1-2,TRBV19,CASSGPGTAFYGYTF,TGTGCCAGTAGTGGACCCGGGACAGCCTTCTATGGCTACACCTTC
-,TRBD1,TRBJ1-1,TRBV6-5,CASSWTGRNTEAFF,TGTGCCAGCAGTTGGACAGGGAGAAACACTGAAGCTTTCTTT
-,TRBD1,TRBJ1-1,TRBV2,CASSGDSYTEAFF,TGTGCCAGCAGTGGGGACAGCTACACTGAAGCTTTCTTT
few,TRBD2,TRBJ2-1,TRBV4-1,CASSQDPSGPYNEQFF,TGCGCCAGCAGCCAAGACCCTAGCGGGCCTTACAATGAGCAGTTCTTC